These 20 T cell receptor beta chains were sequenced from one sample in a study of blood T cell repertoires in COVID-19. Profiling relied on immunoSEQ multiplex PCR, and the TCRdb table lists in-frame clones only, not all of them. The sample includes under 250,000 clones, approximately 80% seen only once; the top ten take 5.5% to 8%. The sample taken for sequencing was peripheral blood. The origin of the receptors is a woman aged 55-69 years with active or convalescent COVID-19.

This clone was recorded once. CDR3 DNA sequence: TGTGCCAGCAGCTTGGAAGGGAGAACTTACTATGGCTACACCTTC. Encoded protein: CASSLEGRTYYGYTF. The chain is built from TRBV5-6 and TRBJ1-2; D is ambiguous. Trimming cost V 0 bases and J 3 bases, with 12 bases left between them. The length of the CDR3 is 15 residues. CDR1 is SGHDT and CDR2 is YYEEEE in the germline V gene.

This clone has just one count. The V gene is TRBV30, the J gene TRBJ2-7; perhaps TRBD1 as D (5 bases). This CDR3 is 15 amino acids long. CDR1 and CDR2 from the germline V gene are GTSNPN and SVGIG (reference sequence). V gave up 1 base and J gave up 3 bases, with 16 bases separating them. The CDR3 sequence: CAWSGAGYSSYEQYF. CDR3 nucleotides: TGTGCCTGGAGTGGGGCAGGGTATAGTAGCTACGAGCAGTACTTC.

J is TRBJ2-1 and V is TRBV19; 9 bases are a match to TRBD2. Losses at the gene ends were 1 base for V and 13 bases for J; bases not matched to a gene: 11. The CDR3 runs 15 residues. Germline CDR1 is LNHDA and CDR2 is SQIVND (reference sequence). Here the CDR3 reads CASSIVTSGGSLQFF. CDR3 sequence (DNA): TGTGCCAGTAGTATAGTGACTAGCGGAGGATCGCTTCAGTTCTTC.

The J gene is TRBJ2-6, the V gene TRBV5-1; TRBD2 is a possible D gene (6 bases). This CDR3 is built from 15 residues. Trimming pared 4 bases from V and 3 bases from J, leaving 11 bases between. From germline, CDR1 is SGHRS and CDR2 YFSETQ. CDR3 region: CASSLPGVGANVLTF. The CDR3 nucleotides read TGCGCCAGCAGCCTTCCGGGGGTTGGGGCCAACGTCCTGACTTTC. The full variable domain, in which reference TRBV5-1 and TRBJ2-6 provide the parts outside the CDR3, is KAGVTQTPRYLIKTRGQQVTLSCSPISGHRSVSWYQQTPGQGLQFLFEYFSETQRNKGNFPGRFSGRQFSNSRSEMNVSTLELGDSALYLCASSLPGVGANVLTFGAGSRLTVL.

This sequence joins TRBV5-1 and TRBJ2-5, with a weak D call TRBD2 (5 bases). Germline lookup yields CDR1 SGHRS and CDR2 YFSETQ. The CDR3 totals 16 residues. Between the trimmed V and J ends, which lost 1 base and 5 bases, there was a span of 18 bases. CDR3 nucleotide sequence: TGCGCCAGCAGCTTGCCACGGACTCCCGATGTGGAGACCCAGTACTTC. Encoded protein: CASSLPRTPDVETQYF. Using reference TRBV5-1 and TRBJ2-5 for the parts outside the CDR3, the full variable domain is KAGVTQTPRYLIKTRGQQVTLSCSPISGHRSVSWYQQTPGQGLQFLFEYFSETQRNKGNFPGRFSGRQFSNSRSEMNVSTLELGDSALYLCASSLPRTPDVETQYFGPGTRLLVL.

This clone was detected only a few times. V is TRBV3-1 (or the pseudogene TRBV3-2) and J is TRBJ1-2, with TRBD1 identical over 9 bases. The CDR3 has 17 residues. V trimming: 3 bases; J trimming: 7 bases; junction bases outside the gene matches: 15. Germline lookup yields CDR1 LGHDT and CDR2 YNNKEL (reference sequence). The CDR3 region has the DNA TGTGCCAGCAGCCAGTCCCGGGACAGGGCATCACTTCGTGGCTACACCTTC. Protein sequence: CASSQSRDRASLRGYTF.

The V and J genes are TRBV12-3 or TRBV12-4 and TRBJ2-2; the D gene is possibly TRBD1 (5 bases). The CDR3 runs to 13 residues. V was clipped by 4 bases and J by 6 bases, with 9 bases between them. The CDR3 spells CASSSRVAGELFF. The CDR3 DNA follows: TGTGCCAGCAGTTCCAGGGTGGCCGGGGAGCTGTTTTTT.

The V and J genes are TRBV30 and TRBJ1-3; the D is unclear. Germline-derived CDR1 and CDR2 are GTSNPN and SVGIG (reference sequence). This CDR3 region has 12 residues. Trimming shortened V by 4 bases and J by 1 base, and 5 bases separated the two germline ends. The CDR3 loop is CAWMSSGNTIYF. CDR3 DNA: TGTGCCTGGATGTCATCTGGAAACACCATATATTTT.

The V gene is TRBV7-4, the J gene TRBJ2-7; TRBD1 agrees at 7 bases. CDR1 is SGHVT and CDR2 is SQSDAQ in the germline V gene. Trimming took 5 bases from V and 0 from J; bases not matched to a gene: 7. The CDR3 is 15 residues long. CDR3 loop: CASSPLGTDSYEQYF. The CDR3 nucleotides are TGTGCCAGCAGCCCCTTGGGGACAGACTCCTACGAGCAGTACTTC.

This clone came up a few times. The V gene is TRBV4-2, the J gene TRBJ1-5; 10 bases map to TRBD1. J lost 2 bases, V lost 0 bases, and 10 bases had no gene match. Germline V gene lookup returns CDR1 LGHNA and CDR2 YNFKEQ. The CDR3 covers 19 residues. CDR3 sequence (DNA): TGTGCCAGCAGCCAAGATAAGGACAGGGGGGGCTTGGGCAATCAGCCCCAGCATTTT. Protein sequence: CASSQDKDRGGLGNQPQHF.

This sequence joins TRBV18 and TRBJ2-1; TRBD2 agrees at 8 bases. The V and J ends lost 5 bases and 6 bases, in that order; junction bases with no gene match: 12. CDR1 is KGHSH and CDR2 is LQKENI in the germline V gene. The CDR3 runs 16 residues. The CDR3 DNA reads TGTGCCAGCTCAGCAACTACTAGCGGAAACGTCAATGAGCAGTTCTTC. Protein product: CASSATTSGNVNEQFF.

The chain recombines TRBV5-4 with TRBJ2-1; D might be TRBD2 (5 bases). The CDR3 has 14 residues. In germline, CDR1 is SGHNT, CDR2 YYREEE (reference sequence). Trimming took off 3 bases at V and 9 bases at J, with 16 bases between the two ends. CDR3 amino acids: CASSSPRGSVEQFF. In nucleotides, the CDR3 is TGTGCCAGCAGCTCCCCTCGGGGTAGCGTTGAGCAGTTCTTC. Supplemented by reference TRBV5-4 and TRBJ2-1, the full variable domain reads ETGVTQSPTHLIKTRGQQVTLRCSSQSGHNTVSWYQQALGQGPQFIFQYYREEENGRGNFPPRFSGLQFPNYSSELNVNALELDDSALYLCASSSPRGSVEQFFGPGTRLTVL.

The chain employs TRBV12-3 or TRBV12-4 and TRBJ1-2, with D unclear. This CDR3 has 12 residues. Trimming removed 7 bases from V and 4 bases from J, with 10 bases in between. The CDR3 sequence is CASTVAFYGYTF. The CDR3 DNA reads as TGTGCCAGCACCGTCGCGTTCTATGGCTACACCTTC.

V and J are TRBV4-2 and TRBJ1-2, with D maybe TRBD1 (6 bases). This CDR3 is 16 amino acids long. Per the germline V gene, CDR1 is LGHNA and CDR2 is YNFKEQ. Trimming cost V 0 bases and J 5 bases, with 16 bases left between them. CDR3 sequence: CASSQDRAGAVYGYTF. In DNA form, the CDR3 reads TGTGCCAGCAGCCAAGATCGGGCAGGGGCCGTTTATGGCTACACCTTC.

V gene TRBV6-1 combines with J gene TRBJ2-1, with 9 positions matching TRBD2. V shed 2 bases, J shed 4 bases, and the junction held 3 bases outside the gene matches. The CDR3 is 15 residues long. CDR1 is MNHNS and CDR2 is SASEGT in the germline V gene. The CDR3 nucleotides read TGTGCCAGCAGTGAAAGCGCGGGGGGGTACAATGAGCAGTTCTTC. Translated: CASSESAGGYNEQFF.

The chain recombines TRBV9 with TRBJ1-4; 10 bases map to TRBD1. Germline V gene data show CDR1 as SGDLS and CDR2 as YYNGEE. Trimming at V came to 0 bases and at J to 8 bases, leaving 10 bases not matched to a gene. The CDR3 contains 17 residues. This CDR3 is CASSVDPGQGRGEKLFF. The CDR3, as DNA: TGTGCCAGCAGCGTAGATCCGGGACAGGGGAGAGGGGAAAAACTGTTTTTT.

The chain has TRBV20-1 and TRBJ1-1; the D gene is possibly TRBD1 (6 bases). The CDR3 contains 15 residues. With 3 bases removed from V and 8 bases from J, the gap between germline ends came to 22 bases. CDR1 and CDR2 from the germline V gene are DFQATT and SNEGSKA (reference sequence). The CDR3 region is CSASPRTAKPTEAFF. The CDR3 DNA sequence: TGCAGTGCTAGTCCCCGGACAGCCAAGCCCACGGAAGCTTTCTTT.

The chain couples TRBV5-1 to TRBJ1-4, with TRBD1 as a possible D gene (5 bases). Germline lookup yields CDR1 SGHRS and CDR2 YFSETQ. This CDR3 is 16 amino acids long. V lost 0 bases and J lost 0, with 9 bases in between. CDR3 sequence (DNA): TGCGCCAGCAGCTTGGACAGGCCATCAACTAATGAAAAACTGTTTTTT. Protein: CASSLDRPSTNEKLFF. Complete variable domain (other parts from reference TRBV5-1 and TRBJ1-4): KAGVTQTPRYLIKTRGQQVTLSCSPISGHRSVSWYQQTPGQGLQFLFEYFSETQRNKGNFPGRFSGRQFSNSRSEMNVSTLELGDSALYLCASSLDRPSTNEKLFFGSGTQLSVL.

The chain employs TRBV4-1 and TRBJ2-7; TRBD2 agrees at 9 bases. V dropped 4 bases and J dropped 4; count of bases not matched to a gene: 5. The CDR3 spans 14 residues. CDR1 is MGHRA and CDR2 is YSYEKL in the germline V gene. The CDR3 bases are TGCGCCAGCAGCCCCACGACTAGCGGATACGAGCAGTACGTC. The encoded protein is CASSPTTSGYEQYV.

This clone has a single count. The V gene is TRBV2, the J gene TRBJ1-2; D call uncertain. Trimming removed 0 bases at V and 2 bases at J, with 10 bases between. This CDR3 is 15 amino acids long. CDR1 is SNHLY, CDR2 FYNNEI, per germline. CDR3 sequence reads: CASSEASSVNYGYTF. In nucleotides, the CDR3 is TGTGCCAGCAGTGAAGCGAGTAGTGTGAACTATGGCTACACCTTC.